This TCR beta chain was found in a study of shared clonotypes between healthy human individuals. Study summary: Contributing individuals were a couple of females and a few males aged 18 to 49.

Generated by immunoSEQ multiplex PCR, the TCRdb table keeps only in-frame clones and is missing some. Altogether about 550,000 clones are present, about 95% being singletons, with the ten largest covering 0.11%. CD45RO-negative, CCR7-positively selected cells formed the naive CD8 fraction, excluding terminally differentiated effector memory CD45RA+ cells. Details on this clone: The target antigen is unknown.

Study-level results: Non-shared clonotypes were found to have lower generation probabilities than the clonotypes that were shared by all four of the sorted-subset donors.

V was pared by 2 bases and J by 0 bases, with 12 bases between. The germline V gene has CDR1 SGDLS and CDR2 YYNGEE. This CDR3 contains 16 residues. The TCR comes from a woman aged 25-40 years in good health. Sequencing used naive CD8+ T cells sorted from blood. The chain combines TRBV9 with TRBJ1-3; D unresolved. The CDR3 nucleotides read TGTGCCAGCAGCGTCGGACCGAAGGTCTCTGGAAACACCATATATTTT. This codes for CASSVGPKVSGNTIYF.